The 22 T cell receptor beta chains in this list originate from one sample, sequenced in a study of shared clonotypes between healthy human individuals. Method: immunoSEQ multiplex PCR; TCRdb's copy keeps in-frame clones and lacks some. The table lists roughly 1.5 million clones, nearly 99% of them singletons. The sequenced sample consisted of naive CD4+ T cells sorted from blood. Subset: CD45RA+ positively selected. Receptor source: a man in his thirties or forties in good health.

The chain is built from TRBV27 and TRBJ2-2, with TRBD2 matching over 15 bases. Germline assignment: CDR1 MNHEY and CDR2 SMNVEV (reference sequence). The CDR3 runs to 21 residues. The trim removed 3 bases at V and 7 bases at J, leaving 18 bases unmatched. CDR3 coding DNA: TGTGCCAGCAGTTTCCGGAGGACTAGCGGGAGGGAGGGGAAAACGGACGGGGAGCTGTTTTTT. Amino acid sequence: CASSFRRTSGREGKTDGELFF.

V and J are TRBV10-1 and TRBJ2-7; perhaps D is TRBD1 or TRBD2 (5 bases each). This CDR3 spans 14 amino acids. Germline CDR1 reads WNHNN; CDR2 reads SYGVQD (reference sequence). V was pared by 2 bases and J by 9 bases, with 17 bases between. The CDR3 coding sequence is TGCGCCAGCAGTGAGAGGTGGGGGATCAGCAGGCAGTACTTC. Protein sequence: CASSERWGISRQYF.

The rearrangement joins TRBV5-1 to TRBJ2-3, with D hard to call. The V gene's germline CDR1 is SGHRS and CDR2 YFSETQ. The CDR3 length is 13 residues. With 1 base removed from V and 4 bases from J, the gap between germline ends came to 7 bases. The chain's CDR3 is CASSLIIPDTQYF. The DNA for the CDR3 is TGCGCCAGCAGCTTGATTATACCAGATACGCAGTATTTT.

This clone was observed a handful of times. V and J are TRBV5-1 and TRBJ2-2; D gene ambiguous. The germline CDR1 and CDR2 sequences are SGHRS and YFSETQ. The CDR3 sequence is 16 residues long. Trimming cost V 0 bases and J 1 base, with 10 bases left between them. CDR3 sequence reads: CASSLVSAVNTGELFF. CDR3 DNA sequence: TGCGCCAGCAGCTTGGTTTCGGCGGTGAACACCGGGGAGCTGTTTTTT.

V and J are TRBV28 and TRBJ2-1, with a tentative D call TRBD2 (6 bases). Germline CDR1 MDHEN, CDR2 SYDVKM. This CDR3 spans 14 amino acids. V dropped 5 bases and J dropped 9 bases, with 17 bases sitting between them. The CDR3 coding sequence is TGTGCCAGCAGTGTCGGGGTAGCCGGGAGTGAGCAGTTCTTC. It yields the protein CASSVGVAGSEQFF.

This chain uses TRBV5-8 with TRBJ1-2; D unclear. The CDR3 has 12 residues. V was trimmed by 8 bases and J by 10 bases, leaving 18 bases between them. Germline V gene sequence: CDR1 SGHTS, CDR2 YDEGEE. The CDR3 DNA is TGTGCCAGTAACCTACTTGGCGATCCCTACACCTTC. It codes for CASNLLGDPYTF.

The chain recombines TRBV29-1 with TRBJ2-7; TRBD2 agrees at 9 bases. Germline V gene data show CDR1 as SQVTM and CDR2 as ANQGSEA. This CDR3 is 14 amino acids long. J was trimmed by 5 bases and V by 6 bases; bases with no gene match: 11. The CDR3 protein is CSVSSAGGPDEQYF. In DNA, the CDR3 is TGCAGCGTGTCCTCGGCGGGAGGGCCGGACGAGCAGTACTTC.

CDR3 in amino acids: CASSLGTGGESYTF. CDR3 nucleotides: TGTGCCAGCAGTTTAGGGACAGGGGGCGAGAGCTACACCTTC. The gene calls are TRBV27 and TRBJ1-2; 12 nucleotides agree with TRBD1. V lost 2 bases to trimming and J lost 9 bases; unmatched junction nucleotides: 4. Per the germline V gene, CDR1 is MNHEY and CDR2 is SMNVEV (reference sequence). The CDR3 sequence is 14 residues long.

The chain couples TRBV29-1 to TRBJ2-7; TRBD2 aligns across 8 bases. The CDR3 contains 13 residues. J lost 4 bases, V lost 4 bases, and 6 bases had no gene match. Germline V CDR1 and CDR2: SQVTM, ANQGSEA. CDR3 coding DNA: TGCAGCGTTGCTGGACTAGCCATGTACGAGCAGTACTTC. Translating gives CSVAGLAMYEQYF.

The chain carries TRBV10-3 and TRBJ2-1, with D perhaps given as TRBD1 or TRBD2 (5 bases each). V was trimmed by 10 bases and J by 5 bases, leaving 12 bases between them. CDR3 size: 12 residues. CDR1 ENHRY and CDR2 SYGVKD come from the germline V gene. CDR3 in DNA: TGTGCCAACTCCGGGGACCACAATGAGCAGTTCTTC. It translates to CANSGDHNEQFF.

The chain is built from TRBV2 and TRBJ1-1, with TRBD1 matching 9 bases. This CDR3 contains 14 residues. The ends lost 5 bases at V and 1 base at J; junction bases unmatched: 2. Germline-derived CDR1 and CDR2 are SNHLY and FYNNEI. This CDR3 is CASSWDRENTEAFF. CDR3 DNA: TGTGCCAGCAGTTGGGACAGGGAGAACACTGAAGCTTTCTTT.

The V call is TRBV7-2, the J call TRBJ2-3; 7 bases map to TRBD2. The germline gives CDR1 SGHTA, CDR2 FQGNSA. Trimming at V came to 3 bases and at J to 6 bases, leaving 9 bases not matched to a gene. This CDR3 comprises 15 residues. The CDR3 DNA is TGTGCCAGCAGCTTCCCGGCGGGAGAATTCGATACGCAGTATTTT. It yields the protein CASSFPAGEFDTQYF.

Notes on this clone: Other DNA sequences in this sample translate to the same CDR3. This chain uses TRBV20-1 with TRBJ1-2; D is ambiguous. Germline lookup yields CDR1 DFQATT and CDR2 SNEGSKA (reference sequence). The germline V and J ends were trimmed by 6 bases and 5 bases, with 7 bases remaining between them. The CDR3 spans 10 residues. CDR3 nucleotides: TGCAGTGCAACCCATTATGGCTACACCTTC. This sequence encodes CSATHYGYTF.

The chain is built from TRBV7-9 and TRBJ2-5; 11 bases fit TRBD2. Germline-derived CDR1 and CDR2 are SEHNR and FQNEAQ (reference sequence). CDR3 length: 17 amino acids. Trimming removed 4 bases from V and 2 bases from J; junction bases left unmatched: 9. The CDR3, as DNA: TGTGCCAGCAGCTCGTCTGAGACTAGCGGGACGCAAGAGACCCAGTACTTC. Its protein product is CASSSSETSGTQETQYF. The full variable domain, rest sourced from reference TRBV7-9 and TRBJ2-5, is DTGVSQNPRHKITKRGQNVTFRCDPISEHNRLYWYRQTLGQGPEFLTYFQNEAQLEKSRLLSDRFSAERPKGSFSTLEIQRTEQGDSAMYLCASSSSETSGTQETQYFGPGTRLLVL.

The chain recombines TRBV19 with TRBJ2-7; a weak D match, TRBD2 (6 bases). The germline CDR1 and CDR2 sequences are LNHDA and SQIVND (reference sequence). The CDR3 has 14 residues. Between the trimmed V and J ends, which lost 1 base and 6 bases, there was a span of 13 bases. The CDR3 bases are TGTGCCAGTAGTATAGGGAGGGGCGCGGTCGAGCAGTACTTC. Its translation: CASSIGRGAVEQYF.

This clone was seen once. The chain is built from TRBV18 and TRBJ2-7, with 13 bases fitting TRBD2. This CDR3 has 17 residues. J gave up 6 bases and V 0 bases, and 8 bases lay outside the gene matches. The germline V gene has CDR1 KGHSH and CDR2 LQKENI. Written as DNA, the CDR3 is TGTGCCAGCTCACCACCGAGACTAGCGGGAGGTATTAGCGAGCAGTACTTC. Translation gives CASSPPRLAGGISEQYF.

The chain joins TRBV5-4 to TRBJ1-4; D is unresolved. The CDR3 totals 13 residues. CDR1 is SGHNT and CDR2 is YYREEE in the germline V gene (reference sequence). With 0 bases removed from V and 7 bases from J, the gap between germline ends came to 7 bases. The CDR3 here is CASSLGAAEKLFF. The DNA of the CDR3 is TGTGCCAGCAGCTTGGGCGCTGCTGAAAAACTGTTTTTT.

This chain joins TRBV2 and TRBJ2-1, with 15 bases that match TRBD2. This CDR3 region has 18 residues. The junction had 9 bases not matched to a gene; V was cut back by 5 bases and J by 4 bases. CDR1 and CDR2 from the germline V gene are SNHLY and FYNNEI. The CDR3 sequence is CASSHGLAGGLRYNEQFF. The CDR3 region has the DNA TGTGCCAGCAGTCATGGACTAGCGGGAGGGCTACGATACAATGAGCAGTTCTTC. Based on the CDR3 plus reference TRBV2 and TRBJ2-1, the full variable domain is EPEVTQTPSHQVTQMGQEVILRCVPISNHLYFYWYRQILGQKVEFLVSFYNNEISEKSEIFDDQFSVERPDGSNFTLKIRSTKLEDSAMYFCASSHGLAGGLRYNEQFFGPGTRLTVL.

The V gene is TRBV5-4, the J gene TRBJ2-3; D may be TRBD2 (6 bases). Looked up from germline, CDR1 is SGHNT and CDR2 is YYREEE (reference sequence). Trimming took off 0 bases at V and 0 bases at J, with 11 bases between the two ends. The CDR3 has 16 residues. The CDR3 DNA follows: TGTGCCAGCAGCTTGGGACTAGAATGGAGCACAGATACGCAGTATTTT. Translating gives CASSLGLEWSTDTQYF.

This chain joins TRBV7-9 and TRBJ2-3; perhaps TRBD2 as D (5 bases). V lost 2 bases to trimming and J lost 2 bases, with 14 bases between them. The CDR3 has 16 residues. The germline V gene encodes CDR1 SEHNR and CDR2 FQNEAQ (reference sequence). The CDR3 spells CASSLYTSGPTDTQYF. The DNA for the CDR3 is TGTGCCAGCAGCTTATATACCAGCGGTCCCACAGATACGCAGTATTTT.

The chain couples TRBV14 to TRBJ2-2; tentative D call: TRBD1 (6 bases). The CDR3 is made up of 14 amino acids. Trimming stripped 4 bases from V and 5 bases from J, with 11 bases between. Germline values: CDR1 SGHDN, CDR2 FVKESK. The DNA for the CDR3 is TGTGCCAGCAGCCCCTCCAGGGGAACCGGGGAGCTGTTTTTT. It is translated as CASSPSRGTGELFF.

The V and J genes are TRBV28 and TRBJ2-7, with D perhaps TRBD1 (6 bases). CDR3 length equals 13 residues. Trimming removed 2 bases at V and 12 bases at J, with 17 bases between. The germline V gene has CDR1 MDHEN and CDR2 SYDVKM. Here the CDR3 DNA reads TGTGCCAGCAGTTTAGACCCCGCAGGGGTGGTGTACTTC. It yields the protein CASSLDPAGVVYF.